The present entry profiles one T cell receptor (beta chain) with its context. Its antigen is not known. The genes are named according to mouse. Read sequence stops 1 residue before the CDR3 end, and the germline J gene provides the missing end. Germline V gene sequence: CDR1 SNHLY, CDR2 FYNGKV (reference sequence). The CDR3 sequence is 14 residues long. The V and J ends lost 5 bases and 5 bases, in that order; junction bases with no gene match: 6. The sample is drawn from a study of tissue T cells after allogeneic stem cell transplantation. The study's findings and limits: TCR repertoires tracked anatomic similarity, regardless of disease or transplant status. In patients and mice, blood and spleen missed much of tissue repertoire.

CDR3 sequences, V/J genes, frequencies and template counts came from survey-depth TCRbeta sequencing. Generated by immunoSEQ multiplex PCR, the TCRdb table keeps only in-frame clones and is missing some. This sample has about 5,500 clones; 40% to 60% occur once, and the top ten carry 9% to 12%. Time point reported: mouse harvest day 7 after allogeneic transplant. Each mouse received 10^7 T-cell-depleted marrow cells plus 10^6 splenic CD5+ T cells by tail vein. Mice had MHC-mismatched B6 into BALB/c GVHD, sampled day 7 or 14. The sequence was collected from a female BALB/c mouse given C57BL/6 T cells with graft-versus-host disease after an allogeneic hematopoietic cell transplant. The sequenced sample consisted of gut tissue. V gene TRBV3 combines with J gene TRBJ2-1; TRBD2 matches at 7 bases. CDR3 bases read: TGTGCCAGCAGCCCCCAGCTGGGGGATGCTGAGCAGTTC. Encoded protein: CASSPQLGDAEQF. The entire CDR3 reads CASSPQLGDAEQFF.